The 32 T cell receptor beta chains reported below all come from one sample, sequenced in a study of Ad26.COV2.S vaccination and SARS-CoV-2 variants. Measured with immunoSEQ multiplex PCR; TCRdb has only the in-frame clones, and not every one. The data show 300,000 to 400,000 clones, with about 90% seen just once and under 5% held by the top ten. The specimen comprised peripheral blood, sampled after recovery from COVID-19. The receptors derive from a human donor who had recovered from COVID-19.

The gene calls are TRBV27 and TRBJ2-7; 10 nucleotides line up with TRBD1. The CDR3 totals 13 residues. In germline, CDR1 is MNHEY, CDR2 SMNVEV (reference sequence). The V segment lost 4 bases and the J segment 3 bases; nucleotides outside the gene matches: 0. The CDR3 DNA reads TGTGCCAGCAGTTGGGACAGGGGCTACGAGCAGTACTTC. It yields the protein CASSWDRGYEQYF.

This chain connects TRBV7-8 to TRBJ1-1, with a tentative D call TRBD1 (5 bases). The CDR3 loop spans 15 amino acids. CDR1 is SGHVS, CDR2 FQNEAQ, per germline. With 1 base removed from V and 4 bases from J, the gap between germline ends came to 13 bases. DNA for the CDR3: TGTGCCAGCAGCTTAGGATCGGCAGGGAGCACTGAAGCTTTCTTT. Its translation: CASSLGSAGSTEAFF.

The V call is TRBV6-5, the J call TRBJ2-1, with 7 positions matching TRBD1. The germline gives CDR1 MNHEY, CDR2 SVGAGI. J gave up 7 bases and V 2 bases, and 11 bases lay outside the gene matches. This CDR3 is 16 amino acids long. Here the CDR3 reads CASSYGKQGYFNEQFF. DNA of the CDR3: TGTGCCAGCAGTTACGGGAAACAGGGGTACTTTAATGAGCAGTTCTTC.

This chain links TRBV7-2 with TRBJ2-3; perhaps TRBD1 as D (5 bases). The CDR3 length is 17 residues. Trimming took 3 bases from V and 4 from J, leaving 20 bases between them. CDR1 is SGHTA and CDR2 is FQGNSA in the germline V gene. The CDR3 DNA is TGTGCCAGCAGCTTGAGTATTCGTTCTATCAGGGCAGATACGCAGTATTTT. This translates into CASSLSIRSIRADTQYF.

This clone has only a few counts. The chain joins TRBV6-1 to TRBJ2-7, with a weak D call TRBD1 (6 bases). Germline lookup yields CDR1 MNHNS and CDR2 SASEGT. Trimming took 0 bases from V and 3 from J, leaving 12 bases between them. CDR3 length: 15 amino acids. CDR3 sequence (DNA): TGTGCCAGCAGTGAAGCGACGCGAGGGGGCTACGAGCAGTACTTC. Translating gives CASSEATRGGYEQYF.

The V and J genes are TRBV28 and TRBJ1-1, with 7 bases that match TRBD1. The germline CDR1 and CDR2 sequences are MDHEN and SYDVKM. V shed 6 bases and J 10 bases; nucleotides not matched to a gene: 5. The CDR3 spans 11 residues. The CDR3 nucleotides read TGTGCCAGCAGACTGACAGGGCTAGCTTTCTTT. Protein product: CASRLTGLAFF. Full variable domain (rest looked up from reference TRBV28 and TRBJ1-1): DVKVTQSSRYLVKRTGEKVFLECVQDMDHENMFWYRQDPGLGLRLIYFSYDVKMKEKGDIPEGYSVSREKKERFSLILESASTNQTSMYLCASRLTGLAFFGQGTRLTVV.

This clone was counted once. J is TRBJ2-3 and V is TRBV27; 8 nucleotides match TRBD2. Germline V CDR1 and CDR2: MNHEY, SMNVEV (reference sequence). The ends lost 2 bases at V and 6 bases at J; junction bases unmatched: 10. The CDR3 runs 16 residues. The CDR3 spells CASSLGGRGGSDTQYF. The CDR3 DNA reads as TGTGCCAGCAGTTTAGGGGGCCGGGGGGGGAGTGATACGCAGTATTTT.

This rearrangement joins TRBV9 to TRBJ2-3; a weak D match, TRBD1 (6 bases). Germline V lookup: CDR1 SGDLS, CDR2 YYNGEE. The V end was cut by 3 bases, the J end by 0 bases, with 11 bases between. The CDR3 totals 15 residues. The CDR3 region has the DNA TGTGCCAGCAGCGAATCAGGGGTTAGCACAGATACGCAGTATTTT. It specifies CASSESGVSTDTQYF.

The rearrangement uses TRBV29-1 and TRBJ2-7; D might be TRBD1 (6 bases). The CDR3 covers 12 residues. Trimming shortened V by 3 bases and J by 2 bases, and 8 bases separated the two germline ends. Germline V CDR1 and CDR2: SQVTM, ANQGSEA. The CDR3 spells CSVEGTPYEQYF. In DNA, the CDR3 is TGCAGCGTTGAGGGGACACCCTACGAGCAGTACTTC.

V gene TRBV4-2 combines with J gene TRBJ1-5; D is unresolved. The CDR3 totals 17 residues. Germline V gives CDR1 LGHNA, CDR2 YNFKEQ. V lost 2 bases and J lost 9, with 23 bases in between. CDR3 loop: CASSQNIVSPGYRPQHF. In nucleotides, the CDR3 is TGTGCCAGCAGCCAAAACATCGTCAGCCCCGGATACCGGCCCCAGCATTTT.

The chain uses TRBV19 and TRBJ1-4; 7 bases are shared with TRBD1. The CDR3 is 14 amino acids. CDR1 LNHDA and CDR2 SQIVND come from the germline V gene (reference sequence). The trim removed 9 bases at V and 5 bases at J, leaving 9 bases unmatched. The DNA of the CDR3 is TGTGCCAGCCAAACCGGGACAGTAAATGAAAAACTGTTTTTT. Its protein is CASQTGTVNEKLFF. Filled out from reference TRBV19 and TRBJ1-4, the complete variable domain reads DGGITQSPKYLFRKEGQNVTLSCEQNLNHDAMYWYRQDPGQGLRLIYYSQIVNDFQKGDIAEGYSVSREKKESFPLTVTSAQKNPTAFYLCASQTGTVNEKLFFGSGTQLSVL.

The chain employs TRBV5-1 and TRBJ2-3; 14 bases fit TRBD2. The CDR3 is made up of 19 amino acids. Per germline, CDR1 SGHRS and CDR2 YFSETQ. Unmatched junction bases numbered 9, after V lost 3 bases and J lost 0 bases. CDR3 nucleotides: TGCGCCAGCAGCTCAGGACTAGCGGGGGGCATTTCTAGCACAGATACGCAGTATTTT. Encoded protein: CASSSGLAGGISSTDTQYF.

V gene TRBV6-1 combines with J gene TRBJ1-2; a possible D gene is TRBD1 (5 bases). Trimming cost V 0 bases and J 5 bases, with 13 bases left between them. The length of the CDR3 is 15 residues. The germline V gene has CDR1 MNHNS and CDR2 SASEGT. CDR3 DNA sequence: TGTGCCAGCAGTGAAGCGTCGGGGACTCCGTATGGCTACACCTTC. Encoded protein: CASSEASGTPYGYTF.

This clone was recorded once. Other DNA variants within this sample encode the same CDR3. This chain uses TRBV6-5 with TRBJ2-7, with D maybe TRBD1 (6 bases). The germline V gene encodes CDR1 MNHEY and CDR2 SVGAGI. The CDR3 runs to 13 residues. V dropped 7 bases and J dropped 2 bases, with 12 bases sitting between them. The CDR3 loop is CASNPGQTYEQYF. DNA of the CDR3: TGTGCCAGCAACCCGGGACAAACCTACGAGCAGTACTTC.

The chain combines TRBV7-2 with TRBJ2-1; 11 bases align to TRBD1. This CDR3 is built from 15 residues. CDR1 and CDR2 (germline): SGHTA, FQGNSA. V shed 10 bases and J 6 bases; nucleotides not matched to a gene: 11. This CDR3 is CATRIGQGASNEQFF. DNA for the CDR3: TGTGCCACCAGAATAGGACAGGGGGCGAGCAATGAGCAGTTCTTC.

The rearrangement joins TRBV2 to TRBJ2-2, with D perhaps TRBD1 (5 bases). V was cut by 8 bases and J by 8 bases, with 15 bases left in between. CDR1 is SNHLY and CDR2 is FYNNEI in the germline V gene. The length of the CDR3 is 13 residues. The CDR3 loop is CASVQGLGGELFF. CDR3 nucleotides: TGTGCCAGCGTGCAGGGCCTAGGTGGGGAGCTGTTTTTT.

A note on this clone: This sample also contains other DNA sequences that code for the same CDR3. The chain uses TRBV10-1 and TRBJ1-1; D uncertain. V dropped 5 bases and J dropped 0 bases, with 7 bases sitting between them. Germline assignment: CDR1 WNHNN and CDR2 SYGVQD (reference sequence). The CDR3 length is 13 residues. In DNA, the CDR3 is TGCGCCAGCAGTTTCACGGTGAACACTGAAGCTTTCTTT. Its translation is CASSFTVNTEAFF.

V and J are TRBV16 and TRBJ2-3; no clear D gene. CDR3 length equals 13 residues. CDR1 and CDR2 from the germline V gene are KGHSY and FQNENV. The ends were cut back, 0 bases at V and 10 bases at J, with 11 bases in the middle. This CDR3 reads CASSQSVVSSQYF. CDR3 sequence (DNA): TGTGCCAGCAGCCAATCGGTAGTTTCGTCGCAGTATTTT.

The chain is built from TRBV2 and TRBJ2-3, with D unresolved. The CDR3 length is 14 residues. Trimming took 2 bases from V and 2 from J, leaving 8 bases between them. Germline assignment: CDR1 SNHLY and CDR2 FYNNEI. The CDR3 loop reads CASSEWQTTDTQYF. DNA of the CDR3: TGTGCCAGCAGTGAATGGCAGACCACAGATACGCAGTATTTT.

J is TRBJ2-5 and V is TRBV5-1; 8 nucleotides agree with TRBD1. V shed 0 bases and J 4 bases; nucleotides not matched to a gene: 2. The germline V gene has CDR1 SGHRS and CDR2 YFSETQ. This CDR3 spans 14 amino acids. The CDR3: CASSLATGGETQYF. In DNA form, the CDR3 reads TGCGCCAGCAGCTTGGCCACAGGGGGAGAGACCCAGTACTTC.

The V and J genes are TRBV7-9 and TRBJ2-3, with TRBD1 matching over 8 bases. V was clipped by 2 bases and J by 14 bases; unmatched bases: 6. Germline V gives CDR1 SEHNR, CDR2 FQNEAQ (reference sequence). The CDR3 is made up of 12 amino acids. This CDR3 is CASSLTGQGGYF. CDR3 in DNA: TGTGCCAGCAGCTTAACAGGACAGGGCGGGTATTTT.

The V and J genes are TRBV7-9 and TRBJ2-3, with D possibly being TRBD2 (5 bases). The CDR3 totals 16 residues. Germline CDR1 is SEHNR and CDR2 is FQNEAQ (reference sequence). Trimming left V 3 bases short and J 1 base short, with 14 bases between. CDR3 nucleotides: TGTGCCAGCAGCTTTATTTCCGGGCGGGGCACAGATACGCAGTATTTT. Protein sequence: CASSFISGRGTDTQYF.

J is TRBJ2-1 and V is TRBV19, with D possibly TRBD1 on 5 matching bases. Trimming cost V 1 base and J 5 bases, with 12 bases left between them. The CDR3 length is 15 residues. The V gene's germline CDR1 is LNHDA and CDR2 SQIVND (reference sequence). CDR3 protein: CASSIGTGLDNEQFF. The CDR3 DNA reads TGTGCCAGTAGTATAGGAACAGGTCTAGACAATGAGCAGTTCTTC.

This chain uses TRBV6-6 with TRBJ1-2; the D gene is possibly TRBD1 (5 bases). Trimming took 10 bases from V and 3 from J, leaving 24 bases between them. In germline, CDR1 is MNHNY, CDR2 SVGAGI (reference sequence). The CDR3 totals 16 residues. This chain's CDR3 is CAITTGPSTSYYGYTF. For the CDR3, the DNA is TGTGCCATAACTACGGGACCCTCTACCTCCTACTATGGCTACACCTTC.

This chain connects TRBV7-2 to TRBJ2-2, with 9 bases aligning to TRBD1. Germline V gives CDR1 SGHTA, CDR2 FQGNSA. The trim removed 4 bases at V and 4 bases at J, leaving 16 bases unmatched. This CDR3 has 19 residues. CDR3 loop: CASSSRIKTGGMVTGELFF. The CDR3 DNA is TGTGCCAGCAGCTCTCGAATCAAGACAGGGGGAATGGTCACCGGGGAGCTGTTTTTT.

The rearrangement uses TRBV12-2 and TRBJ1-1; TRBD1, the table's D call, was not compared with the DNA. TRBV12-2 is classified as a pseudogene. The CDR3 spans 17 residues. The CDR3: CASRIFSRTAMNTEAFF. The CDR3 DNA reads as TGTGCAAGTCGCATCTTCTCTAGGACAGCCATGAACACTGAAGCTTTCTTT.

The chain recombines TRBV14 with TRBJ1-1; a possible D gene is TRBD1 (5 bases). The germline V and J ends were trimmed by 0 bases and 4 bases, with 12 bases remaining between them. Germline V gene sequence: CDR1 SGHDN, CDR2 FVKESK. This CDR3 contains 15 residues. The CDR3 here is CASSQDLGETTEAFF. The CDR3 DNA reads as TGTGCCAGCAGCCAAGATCTGGGGGAGACCACTGAAGCTTTCTTT.

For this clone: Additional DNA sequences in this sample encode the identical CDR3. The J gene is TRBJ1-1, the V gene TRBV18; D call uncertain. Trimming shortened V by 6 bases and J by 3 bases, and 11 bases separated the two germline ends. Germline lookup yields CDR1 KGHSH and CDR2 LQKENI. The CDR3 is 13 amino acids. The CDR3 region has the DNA TGTGCCAGCTCCCCAAATCGGGACACTGAAGCTTTCTTT. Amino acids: CASSPNRDTEAFF.

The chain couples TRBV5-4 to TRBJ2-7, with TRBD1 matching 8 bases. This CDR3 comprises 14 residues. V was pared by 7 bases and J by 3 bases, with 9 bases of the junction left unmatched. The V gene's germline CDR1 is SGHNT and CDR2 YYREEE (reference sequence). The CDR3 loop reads CASSAGQGGYEQYF. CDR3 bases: TGTGCCAGCTCCGCCGGACAGGGCGGCTACGAGCAGTACTTC.

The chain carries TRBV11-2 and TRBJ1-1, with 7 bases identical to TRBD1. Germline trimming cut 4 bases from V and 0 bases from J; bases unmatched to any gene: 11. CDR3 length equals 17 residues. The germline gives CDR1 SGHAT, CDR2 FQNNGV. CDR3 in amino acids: CASSWRPGQEMNTEAFF. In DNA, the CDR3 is TGTGCCAGCAGCTGGCGCCCCGGACAGGAGATGAACACTGAAGCTTTCTTT.

The CDR3 sequence is CASSLDFGDSQPQHF. The CDR3 nucleotides read TGTGCCAGCAGCTTAGATTTTGGGGATAGTCAGCCCCAGCATTTT. The chain has TRBV11-2 and TRBJ1-5, with D hard to call. The CDR3 has 15 residues. Germline CDR1 reads SGHAT; CDR2 reads FQNNGV. Trimming cost V 0 bases and J 6 bases, with 12 bases left between them.

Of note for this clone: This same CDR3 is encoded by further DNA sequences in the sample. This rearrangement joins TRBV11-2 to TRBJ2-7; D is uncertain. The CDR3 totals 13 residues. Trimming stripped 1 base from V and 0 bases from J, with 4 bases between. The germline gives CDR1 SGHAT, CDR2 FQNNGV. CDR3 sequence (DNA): TGTGCCAGCAGCTTAGGCTACTCCTACGAGCAGTACTTC. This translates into CASSLGYSYEQYF.